Here is one T cell receptor (beta chain) with its context. These data belong to a study of cytomegalovirus exposure and HLA in healthy donors. Looking at the study overall: An early data release held approximately 85 million unique TCRs from HLA-typed donors.

13 Jbeta primers and 60 Vbeta primers were used for the PCR. Libraries were prepared by immunoSEQ multiplex PCR; TCRdb keeps only in-frame clonotypes and omits some of them. Of roughly 65,000 clones in the sample, around 68% are singletons; the top ten hold around 17%. Trimming at V came to 5 bases and at J to 4 bases, leaving 6 bases not matched to a gene. This CDR3 is 15 amino acids long. Germline V gives CDR1 SEHNR, CDR2 FQNEAQ (reference sequence). Source material: PBMCs. The V call is TRBV7-9, the J call TRBJ1-1, with 11 nucleotides matching TRBD1. The origin of this receptor is a man aged 40-49 years in good health and CMV-seropositive. CDR3 amino acids: CASSPGQGAVTEAFF. The CDR3 DNA reads as TGTGCCAGCAGCCCCGGACAGGGGGCTGTCACTGAAGCTTTCTTT.